A single sample gave rise to the 27 T cell receptor beta chains below, sequenced in a study of shared clonotypes between healthy human individuals. Profiling relied on immunoSEQ multiplex PCR, and the TCRdb table lists in-frame clones only, not all of them. Among a few million clones listed, approximately 94% were seen once. Sequenced input: naive CD4+ T cells sorted from blood. Subset in this sample: CD45RA+ positively selected. These receptors all stem from a man aged 18 to 29 in good health.

The chain uses TRBV11-2 and TRBJ2-2, with 7 bases identical to TRBD1. Trimming removed 2 bases from V and 2 bases from J; junction bases left unmatched: 5. CDR3 length equals 16 residues. CDR1 is SGHAT and CDR2 is FQNNGV in the germline V gene. DNA of the CDR3: TGTGCCAGCAGCTTATTGACAGGGCTTAACACCGGGGAGCTGTTTTTT. Its protein product is CASSLLTGLNTGELFF.

Turning to this clone: Other DNA sequences in the sample encode the same CDR3. The chain joins TRBV5-4 to TRBJ1-5; D is uncertain. Looked up from germline, CDR1 is SGHNT and CDR2 is YYREEE (reference sequence). The CDR3 sequence is 13 residues long. The V end lost 1 base, the J end lost 4 bases, and 6 bases lay between the germline ends. The CDR3 coding sequence is TGTGCCAGCAGCTTGTACGGTAATCAGCCCCAGCATTTT. This codes for CASSLYGNQPQHF.

The rearrangement links TRBV18 to TRBJ2-1; 10 nucleotides agree with TRBD2. The CDR3 sequence is 15 residues long. V lost 6 bases, J lost 7 bases, and 9 bases stayed unmatched. Germline V gene lookup returns CDR1 KGHSH and CDR2 LQKENI. CDR3 bases: TGTGCCAGCTCCCGAGCGGGAGGGCCCTTAAATGAGCAGTTCTTC. Translating it yields CASSRAGGPLNEQFF.

The chain joins TRBV5-1 to TRBJ2-5; 7 bases fit TRBD2. This CDR3 contains 18 residues. J was trimmed by 1 base and V by 0 bases; bases with no gene match: 12. Germline V gene data show CDR1 as SGHRS and CDR2 as YFSETQ. CDR3 coding DNA: TGCGCCAGCAGCTTGGGGCCCTCTTCGGCGGGAGCCCAAGAGACCCAGTACTTC. Its translation is CASSLGPSSAGAQETQYF.

The chain carries TRBV10-1 and TRBJ1-3, with TRBD1 matching over 7 bases. From germline, CDR1 is WNHNN and CDR2 SYGVQD (reference sequence). Unmatched junction bases numbered 3, after V lost 6 bases and J lost 1 base. This CDR3 spans 14 amino acids. DNA for the CDR3: TGCGCCAGCAGCGGGACAGCGTCTGGAAACACCATATATTTT. Translating gives CASSGTASGNTIYF.

This chain links TRBV28 with TRBJ2-1; no clear D gene. The germline gives CDR1 MDHEN, CDR2 SYDVKM. The CDR3 is made up of 12 amino acids. Trimming took off 5 bases at V and 0 bases at J, with 2 bases between the two ends. The CDR3 DNA reads TGTGCCAGCAGTCGCTCCTACAATGAGCAGTTCTTC. Translation gives CASSRSYNEQFF.

This chain links TRBV4-1 with TRBJ2-3; 7 bases match TRBD2. Germline values: CDR1 MGHRA, CDR2 YSYEKL. The CDR3 extends over 17 amino acids. The V gene end was trimmed by 0 bases and the J gene end by 5 bases; junction bases not matched to a gene: 11. The DNA of the CDR3 is TGCGCCAGCAGCCAAGATCCTCGCGGGAGAAGTATAGATACGCAGTATTTT. Amino acid sequence: CASSQDPRGRSIDTQYF.

This clone was recorded a few times. This chain uses TRBV30 with TRBJ2-7, with TRBD2 matching 14 bases. V lost 0 bases to trimming and J lost 3 bases; unmatched junction nucleotides: 4. Germline values: CDR1 GTSNPN, CDR2 SVGIG (reference sequence). The CDR3 consists of 16 residues. The CDR3, as DNA: TGTGCCTGGAGTGTCGGCGGGACTAGCGGGAGCTACGAGCAGTACTTC. Translation gives CAWSVGGTSGSYEQYF.

With regard to this clone: Within the sample, other DNA sequences also encode this same CDR3. This chain joins TRBV7-2 and TRBJ2-7, with TRBD2 matching 15 bases. V shed 1 base, J shed 6 bases, and the junction held 4 bases outside the gene matches. This CDR3 has 16 amino acids. Germline CDR1 is SGHTA and CDR2 is FQGNSA. As DNA, the CDR3 is TGTGCCAGCAGCTTAGGTGGACTAGCGGGAGGGCGCGAGCAGTACTTC. This sequence encodes CASSLGGLAGGREQYF.

As regards this clone: The same CDR3 is also encoded by other DNA sequences in this sample. This chain uses TRBV18 with TRBJ2-7, with D possibly matching TRBD1 (5 bases). Trimming cost V 3 bases and J 0 bases, with 9 bases left between them. The CDR3 runs to 14 residues. The germline V gene encodes CDR1 KGHSH and CDR2 LQKENI. The CDR3 nucleotides are TGTGCCAGCTCACCCCAGGGTAGCTCCTACGAGCAGTACTTC. Its translation: CASSPQGSSYEQYF.

This clone showed up just once. The same CDR3 also results from other DNA sequences found in this sample. The chain is built from TRBV7-2 and TRBJ2-2, with D unclear. The ends were cut back, 3 bases at V and 5 bases at J, with 7 bases in the middle. CDR3 length equals 13 residues. Germline-derived CDR1 and CDR2 are SGHTA and FQGNSA. CDR3 in amino acids: CASSLGGTGELFF. The CDR3 DNA follows: TGTGCCAGCAGCTTGGGTGGAACCGGGGAGCTGTTTTTT.

A note on this clone: The sample has other DNA sequences that encode this CDR3 too. This chain joins TRBV2 and TRBJ1-1; tentatively, D is TRBD1 (6 bases). Trimming shortened V by 9 bases and J by 1 base, and 12 bases separated the two germline ends. This CDR3 is 13 amino acids long. CDR1 is SNHLY, CDR2 FYNNEI, per germline. Written as DNA, the CDR3 is TGTGCCAGTTCGGGACAACAGAACACTGAAGCTTTCTTT. Residues: CASSGQQNTEAFF.

The chain is built from TRBV7-3 and TRBJ1-1, with a possible D match to TRBD1 (6 bases). CDR1 and CDR2 (germline): SGHTA, FQGTGA. V was shortened by 5 bases and J by 5 bases, with 12 bases between the two germline ends. CDR3 length equals 13 residues. The CDR3 sequence: CASSTQGSTEAFF. The DNA of the CDR3 is TGTGCCAGCAGCACACAGGGAAGTACTGAAGCTTTCTTT.

This clone was detected a few times. The gene calls are TRBV6-1 and TRBJ1-2; the D is unclear. V gave up 7 bases and J gave up 2 bases, with 14 bases separating them. CDR3 size: 14 residues. Germline V gene sequence: CDR1 MNHNS, CDR2 SASEGT. The CDR3, as DNA: TGTGCCAGCAAGTCAGCGAGTACCAACTATGGCTACACCTTC. Encoded protein: CASKSASTNYGYTF.

V usage is TRBV28 and J usage is TRBJ1-5, with no clear D. The CDR3 runs to 15 residues. The V and J ends lost 2 bases and 0 bases respectively, with 8 bases between them. The germline V gene has CDR1 MDHEN and CDR2 SYDVKM. CDR3 region: CASSLTQSSNQPQHF. The CDR3 region has the DNA TGTGCCAGCAGTTTAACGCAGTCTAGCAATCAGCCCCAGCATTTT.

The chain recombines TRBV2 with TRBJ2-2; 10 bases map to TRBD1. The junction had 6 bases not matched to a gene; V was cut back by 7 bases and J by 4 bases. Looked up from germline, CDR1 is SNHLY and CDR2 is FYNNEI. The CDR3 runs to 15 residues. The CDR3 region has the DNA TGTGCCAGCACGGGGACAGGGGCGGTCACCGGGGAGCTGTTTTTT. It yields the protein CASTGTGAVTGELFF.

V is TRBV18 and J is TRBJ1-5; D ambiguous. The CDR3 is 14 residues long. The germline gives CDR1 KGHSH, CDR2 LQKENI. V was pared by 3 bases and J by 4 bases, with 10 bases between. The CDR3 reads CASSPQALNQPQHF. CDR3 nucleotides: TGTGCCAGCTCACCCCAGGCCCTGAATCAGCCCCAGCATTTT.

V gene TRBV5-1 combines with J gene TRBJ1-5, with D possibly matching TRBD1 (5 bases). Germline-derived CDR1 and CDR2 are SGHRS and YFSETQ. V shed 7 bases and J shed 7 bases, with 15 bases lying between them. CDR3 length: 13 amino acids. CDR3 sequence reads: CASPPGAQQPQHF. For the CDR3, the DNA is TGCGCCAGCCCCCCCGGGGCGCAACAGCCCCAGCATTTT.

J is TRBJ1-2 and V is TRBV6-5, with TRBD1 as a possible D gene (6 bases). Germline CDR1 reads MNHEY; CDR2 reads SVGAGI. Between the trimmed V and J ends, which lost 5 bases and 3 bases, there was a span of 13 bases. The CDR3 is 14 residues long. The CDR3 DNA reads as TGTGCCAGCAGTCCTTGGGGGGCAGACTATGGCTACACCTTC. As protein: CASSPWGADYGYTF.

This clone appeared once. The chain recombines TRBV5-1 with TRBJ2-3; maybe TRBD2 (6 bases). V was cut by 6 bases and J by 5 bases, with 19 bases left in between. Germline V gene lookup returns CDR1 SGHRS and CDR2 YFSETQ. The CDR3 sequence is 15 residues long. The CDR3, as DNA: TGCGCCAGCACCCGCGTGGGAGGCGGGATAGATACGCAGTATTTT. Amino acid sequence: CASTRVGGGIDTQYF. The full variable domain, in which reference TRBV5-1 and TRBJ2-3 provide the parts outside the CDR3, is KAGVTQTPRYLIKTRGQQVTLSCSPISGHRSVSWYQQTPGQGLQFLFEYFSETQRNKGNFPGRFSGRQFSNSRSEMNVSTLELGDSALYLCASTRVGGGIDTQYFGPGTRLTVL.

This clone has only one observation. This sample also contains other DNA sequences that code for the same CDR3. This rearrangement joins TRBV29-1 to TRBJ1-1; tentative D call: TRBD1 (6 bases). The CDR3 is 13 amino acids. The germline gives CDR1 SQVTM, CDR2 ANQGSEA. V was cut by 6 bases and J by 0 bases, with 11 bases left in between. CDR3 DNA sequence: TGCAGCGTCGACAGGCGGATGAACACTGAAGCTTTCTTT. This sequence encodes CSVDRRMNTEAFF.

This clone appeared once. At one boundary the junction diverges from the germline segment, which might be a read error. This chain connects TRBV7-7 to TRBJ2-3; D remains unclear. The germline gives CDR1 SSHAT, CDR2 FNYEAQ (reference sequence). This CDR3 spans 13 amino acids. CDR3 region: CASSLGMTDTQYF. The DNA for the CDR3 is TGTGCTAGCAGCTTAGGTATGACAGATACGCAGTATTTT.

The gene calls are TRBV7-3 and TRBJ2-2; D is uncertain. Trimming took off 4 bases at V and 6 bases at J, with 9 bases between the two ends. This CDR3 has 13 residues. Per the germline V gene, CDR1 is SGHTA and CDR2 is FQGTGA. The CDR3 DNA is TGTGCCAGCAGCTCGGCAGTGGCCGGGGAGCTGTTTTTT. Translation gives CASSSAVAGELFF.

In regard to this clone: A junction boundary mismatches the germline segment, possibly from a read error. The J gene is TRBJ2-5, the V gene TRBV6-1; 12 positions match TRBD2. From germline, CDR1 is MNHNS and CDR2 SASEGT. The CDR3 is 17 amino acids. The CDR3 spells CAISVYELAGGQETQYF. The CDR3 bases are TGTGCCATCAGTGTATATGAACTAGCGGGGGGACAAGAGACCCAGTACTTC.

The V gene is TRBV6-5, the J gene TRBJ2-3; 12 bases match TRBD2. The CDR3 has 16 amino acids. Per germline, CDR1 MNHEY and CDR2 SVGAGI. V was pared by 0 bases and J by 6 bases, with 4 bases of the junction left unmatched. This CDR3 reads CASSYSTSGSWDTQYF. The CDR3 DNA reads TGTGCCAGCAGTTACTCGACTAGCGGGAGCTGGGATACGCAGTATTTT.

Notes on this clone: Within the sample, other DNA sequences also encode this same CDR3. This chain connects TRBV5-1 to TRBJ2-3; D uncertain. The germline V and J ends were trimmed by 5 bases and 4 bases, with 8 bases remaining between them. The CDR3 is 12 amino acids. CDR1 is SGHRS, CDR2 YFSETQ, per germline. The CDR3 here is CASSSPADTQYF. The CDR3 DNA follows: TGCGCCAGCAGTTCGCCTGCAGATACGCAGTATTTT.

The chain couples TRBV18 to TRBJ1-3; a weak D match, TRBD1 (5 bases). Germline lookup yields CDR1 KGHSH and CDR2 LQKENI. This CDR3 has 14 amino acids. The V end lost 6 bases, the J end lost 0 bases, and 9 bases lay between the germline ends. This CDR3 is CASSLGPSGNTIYF. DNA for the CDR3: TGTGCCAGCTCTCTGGGACCCTCTGGAAACACCATATATTTT.